The 30 T cell receptor beta chains given below trace back to one sample, sequenced in a study of T cell changes during pregnancy in multiple sclerosis. Profiled with immunoSEQ multiplex PCR; TCRdb holds only in-frame clones, not every one. This sample has about 31,000 clones, with about nine tenths found just once. The source material was CD8+ T cells from peripheral blood mononuclear cells, sampled in the second trimester of pregnancy. These receptors came from a female donor with multiple sclerosis, enrolled in a pregnancy study.

The J gene is TRBJ2-7, the V gene TRBV5-1, with D hard to call. The CDR3 runs to 11 residues. The V and J ends lost 4 bases and 3 bases respectively, with 5 bases between them. The germline V gene encodes CDR1 SGHRS and CDR2 YFSETQ. In DNA form, the CDR3 reads TGCGCCAGCAGCCAAAACTACGAGCAGTACTTC. Protein sequence: CASSQNYEQYF.

This rearrangement joins TRBV4-1 to TRBJ2-2; 7 nucleotides agree with TRBD1. CDR3 length: 16 amino acids. Trimming cost V 5 bases and J 0 bases; bases outside gene matches: 6. Germline V CDR1 and CDR2: MGHRA, YSYEKL. This CDR3 is CASSIRQGTNTGELFF. CDR3 DNA: TGCGCCAGCAGCATCCGACAGGGAACGAACACCGGGGAGCTGTTTTTT.

The rearrangement joins TRBV2 to TRBJ2-2; 8 nucleotides agree with TRBD2. After removal of 8 bases from V and 5 bases from J, the junction contained 16 bases not matched to a gene. Germline CDR1 reads SNHLY; CDR2 reads FYNNEI. The CDR3 sequence is 17 residues long. The CDR3 here is CASVTTPGGIKTGELFF. In DNA form, the CDR3 reads TGTGCCAGCGTAACGACCCCGGGGGGGATTAAAACCGGGGAGCTGTTTTTT. Full variable domain (remainder filled in from reference TRBV2 and TRBJ2-2): EPEVTQTPSHQVTQMGQEVILRCVPISNHLYFYWYRQILGQKVEFLVSFYNNEISEKSEIFDDQFSVERPDGSNFTLKIRSTKLEDSAMYFCASVTTPGGIKTGELFFGEGSRLTVL.

V is TRBV6-5 and J is TRBJ2-7, with 9 bases lining up with TRBD2. CDR1 and CDR2 (germline): MNHEY, SVGAGI. Trimming removed 5 bases from V and 0 bases from J; junction bases left unmatched: 5. The CDR3 loop spans 15 amino acids. In DNA form, the CDR3 reads TGTGCCAGCAGTCGACTAGCGGTTCTCTCCTACGAGCAGTACTTC. Amino acids: CASSRLAVLSYEQYF.

The chain recombines TRBV10-1 with TRBJ2-3; D may be TRBD2 (6 bases). CDR1 is WNHNN, CDR2 SYGVQD, per germline (reference sequence). The CDR3 is made up of 16 amino acids. The V and J ends lost 6 bases and 2 bases respectively, with 18 bases between them. In DNA form, the CDR3 reads TGCGCCAGCAGCGTATCCCCCGGGGGTTCCACAGATACGCAGTATTTT. Translated, it gives CASSVSPGGSTDTQYF.

The chain employs TRBV6-5 and TRBJ1-2, with a possible D match to TRBD1 (5 bases). Between the trimmed V and J ends, which lost 6 bases and 8 bases, there was a span of 13 bases. CDR1 is MNHEY and CDR2 is SVGAGI in the germline V gene. The CDR3 spans 12 residues. CDR3 nucleotide sequence: TGTGCCAGCAGCAGGCAGGGATTCGGCTACACCTTC. It translates to CASSRQGFGYTF.

This clone was counted a single time. V is TRBV7-9 and J is TRBJ2-7; tentative D call: TRBD2 (5 bases). Germline-derived CDR1 and CDR2 are SEHNR and FQNEAQ (reference sequence). V shed 5 bases and J shed 2 bases, with 10 bases lying between them. This CDR3 is built from 13 residues. In nucleotides, the CDR3 is TGTGCCAGCAGCCTCAGCGGTACCTACGAGCAGTACTTC. It specifies CASSLSGTYEQYF.

This chain connects TRBV5-4 to TRBJ2-5; 8 bases are a match to TRBD2. This CDR3 region has 15 residues. Germline trimming cut 3 bases from V and 5 bases from J; bases unmatched to any gene: 9. Germline V lookup: CDR1 SGHNT, CDR2 YYREEE (reference sequence). CDR3 coding DNA: TGTGCCAGCAGCTCAACCGGGACTAGTACGGAGACCCAGTACTTC. Translation gives CASSSTGTSTETQYF.

In this sample, this clone turned up once. CDR3 in amino acids: CATSNYRGLKDTQYF. The CDR3 nucleotides are TGTGCCACCAGCAACTACAGGGGCCTCAAGGATACGCAGTATTTT. This chain connects TRBV15 to TRBJ2-3, with 7 bases lining up with TRBD1. J was trimmed by 6 bases and V by 4 bases; bases with no gene match: 10. Germline V gives CDR1 LNHNV, CDR2 YYDKDF (reference sequence). CDR3 length: 15 amino acids.

V usage is TRBV4-1 and J usage is TRBJ2-5; TRBD2 matches 8 bases. CDR3 size: 15 residues. Germline V gene data show CDR1 as MGHRA and CDR2 as YSYEKL. The J segment lost 5 bases and the V segment lost 2 bases, leaving 7 bases of the junction unmatched. CDR3 sequence: CASSQTSGYLETQYF. DNA for the CDR3: TGCGCCAGCAGCCAAACTAGCGGATATCTTGAGACCCAGTACTTC.

This chain uses TRBV11-2 with TRBJ2-3; TRBD2 agrees at 10 bases. CDR1 SGHAT and CDR2 FQNNGV come from the germline V gene. V gave up 3 bases and J gave up 5 bases; unmatched junction bases: 17. The CDR3 extends over 19 amino acids. CDR3 bases: TGTGCCAGCAGCTTTTACATCCTAGCGGGAGAGGTAGCGGGAGATACGCAGTATTTT. Protein product: CASSFYILAGEVAGDTQYF.

The V and J genes are TRBV9 and TRBJ2-3; 12 bases match TRBD2. The germline V gene has CDR1 SGDLS and CDR2 YYNGEE. V was clipped by 3 bases and J by 12 bases; unmatched bases: 11. The CDR3 runs to 15 residues. The CDR3 region is CASSGASGRDLSQYF. CDR3 DNA sequence: TGTGCCAGCAGCGGAGCTAGCGGGAGGGATCTTTCTCAGTATTTT.

The sample holds a few counts of this clone. The genes are TRBV30 and TRBJ1-1; D gene unclear. CDR1 and CDR2 from the germline V gene are GTSNPN and SVGIG (reference sequence). V lost 5 bases, J lost 1 base, and 8 bases lay in between. The CDR3 length is 12 residues. The CDR3 coding sequence is TGTGCCTGGGGGAGATCGAACACTGAAGCTTTCTTT. Translating gives CAWGRSNTEAFF.

This chain uses TRBV27 with TRBJ2-1; possible D gene TRBD2, 6 bases. The CDR3 totals 17 residues. Trimming stripped 5 bases from V and 5 bases from J, with 22 bases between. From germline, CDR1 is MNHEY and CDR2 SMNVEV (reference sequence). The CDR3 region has the DNA TGTGCCAGCAGTCCCCTTGGGGCGGAGGGGTTAAACAATGAGCAGTTCTTC. This gives the protein CASSPLGAEGLNNEQFF.

V gene TRBV11-2 combines with J gene TRBJ1-1; D is possibly TRBD1 (5 bases). The CDR3 has 13 residues. CDR1 and CDR2 from the germline V gene are SGHAT and FQNNGV. Trimming left V 5 bases short and J 4 bases short, with 11 bases between. The CDR3, as DNA: TGTGCCAGCAGCCCCGGGGGGGGCACTGAAGCTTTCTTT. Translated, it gives CASSPGGGTEAFF.

The chain recombines TRBV2 with TRBJ2-7; weak D call: TRBD1 (6 bases). Germline CDR1 and CDR2: SNHLY and FYNNEI. The V end was cut by 7 bases, the J end by 2 bases, with 12 bases between. The CDR3 totals 13 residues. The CDR3 reads CASIGDTTYEQYF. CDR3 DNA: TGTGCCAGCATCGGGGACACGACCTACGAGCAGTACTTC.

The chain has TRBV29-1 and TRBJ2-1; D uncertain. V shed 6 bases and J shed 4 bases, with 13 bases lying between them. The CDR3 length is 13 residues. Germline-derived CDR1 and CDR2 are SQVTM and ANQGSEA. CDR3: CSVITELYNEQFF. DNA for the CDR3: TGCAGCGTCATCACAGAGTTGTACAATGAGCAGTTCTTC.

In this sample, this clone turned up once. The chain joins TRBV9 to TRBJ2-1; 9 bases are a match to TRBD1. The CDR3 consists of 15 residues. Unmatched junction bases numbered 8, after V lost 5 bases and J lost 5 bases. Germline assignment: CDR1 SGDLS and CDR2 YYNGEE. The CDR3 spells CASRDIGQGNNEQFF. The CDR3 DNA reads as TGTGCCAGCAGGGATATCGGACAGGGGAACAATGAGCAGTTCTTC.

The J gene is TRBJ1-1, the V gene TRBV5-1; 7 bases are shared with TRBD1. Germline V lookup: CDR1 SGHRS, CDR2 YFSETQ. V shed 0 bases, J shed 7 bases, and the junction held 3 bases outside the gene matches. The CDR3 covers 13 residues. CDR3 in DNA: TGCGCCAGCAGCTTGGGACAGGGTATTGAAGCTTTCTTT. Its translation is CASSLGQGIEAFF.

The CDR3 spells CASSLGVSYEQYF. The CDR3 bases are TGTGCCAGCAGCTTAGGCGTCTCCTACGAGCAGTACTTC. The chain links TRBV7-6 to TRBJ2-7, with D unclear. Trimming stripped 1 base from V and 0 bases from J, with 4 bases between. Germline V CDR1 and CDR2: SGHVS, FNYEAQ. The CDR3 is 13 amino acids.

In nucleotides, the CDR3 is TGCGCCAGCAGCCAAGCCAGCGGACTAGTGGGAACAGATACGCAGTATTTT. Translated, it gives CASSQASGLVGTDTQYF. This chain links TRBV4-1 with TRBJ2-3; 7 bases line up with TRBD2. The CDR3 has 17 residues. The V gene end was trimmed by 1 base and the J gene end by 3 bases; junction bases not matched to a gene: 10. The germline V gene encodes CDR1 MGHRA and CDR2 YSYEKL.

This sequence joins TRBV11-2 and TRBJ2-3, with 7 bases matching TRBD1. The junction had 17 bases not matched to a gene; V was cut back by 4 bases and J by 7 bases. Per the germline V gene, CDR1 is SGHAT and CDR2 is FQNNGV. The CDR3 length is 17 residues. The CDR3 DNA is TGTGCCAGCAGCTCCCCCTTGACAGGGCTTAGAGGAAATACGCAGTATTTT. Its protein product is CASSSPLTGLRGNTQYF.

This chain joins TRBV5-1 and TRBJ2-7; the match to TRBD1 covers 10 bases. Germline trimming cut 3 bases from V and 3 bases from J; bases unmatched to any gene: 3. This CDR3 spans 14 amino acids. Germline V gene lookup returns CDR1 SGHRS and CDR2 YFSETQ. In DNA form, the CDR3 reads TGCGCCAGCAGCTACGGACAGGGGGACTACGAGCAGTACTTC. It specifies CASSYGQGDYEQYF.

The rearrangement joins TRBV18 to TRBJ2-5; no clear D gene. Germline CDR1 KGHSH, CDR2 LQKENI. Trimming removed 1 base at V and 2 bases at J, with 5 bases between. This CDR3 region has 13 residues. CDR3 DNA: TGTGCCAGCTCACCACACAAACAAGAGACCCAGTACTTC. Translating gives CASSPHKQETQYF.

The genes are TRBV21-1 and TRBJ2-7; the DNA was not compared with TRBD1, the D call given in the table. TRBV21-1 is reported as a pseudogene. This CDR3 region has 17 residues. CDR3 sequence: CASSKALAGTDPYEQYF. DNA for the CDR3: TGTGCCAGCAGCAAAGCACTGGCCGGGACAGACCCCTACGAGCAGTACTTC.

The table lists this clone with a count of one. In nucleotides, the CDR3 is TGTGCCAGCAGCTTTAGGACAGGGGGCGATGGCTACACCTTC. Residues: CASSFRTGGDGYTF. The J gene is TRBJ1-2, the V gene TRBV5-6; 11 nucleotides match TRBD1. The CDR3 has 14 amino acids. Trimming removed 2 bases from V and 6 bases from J; junction bases left unmatched: 3. The germline gives CDR1 SGHDT, CDR2 YYEEEE.

The rearrangement links TRBV4-2 to TRBJ1-5; weak D call: TRBD1 (5 bases). Germline CDR1 LGHNA, CDR2 YNFKEQ. With 0 bases removed from V and 6 bases from J, the gap between germline ends came to 15 bases. The CDR3 is made up of 16 amino acids. CDR3 loop: CASSQEGGAQGQPQHF. Written as DNA, the CDR3 is TGTGCCAGCAGCCAAGAAGGAGGGGCGCAGGGTCAGCCCCAGCATTTT.

The chain carries TRBV10-3 and TRBJ2-1; D call uncertain. V was cut by 2 bases and J by 9 bases, with 11 bases left in between. The CDR3 covers 13 residues. Germline V gives CDR1 ENHRY, CDR2 SYGVKD. The CDR3 loop reads CAISEALVPEQFF. The CDR3 DNA reads TGTGCCATCAGTGAGGCCCTAGTCCCTGAGCAGTTCTTC.

This clone was recorded only once. The chain links TRBV9 to TRBJ2-5; 8 bases are a match to TRBD2. Germline V lookup: CDR1 SGDLS, CDR2 YYNGEE. The CDR3 is made up of 16 amino acids. The V gene end was trimmed by 4 bases and the J gene end by 5 bases; junction bases not matched to a gene: 13. The CDR3: CASSPGYSGLGETQYF. CDR3 DNA: TGTGCCAGCAGCCCCGGATACTCGGGACTAGGGGAGACCCAGTACTTC.

The V gene is TRBV12-5, the J gene TRBJ2-3; 8 bases map to TRBD2. CDR3 length equals 14 residues. Trimming at V came to 7 bases and at J to 6 bases, leaving 9 bases not matched to a gene. The germline gives CDR1 LGHNT, CDR2 FRNRAP. CDR3 region: CASAEAGDTDTQYF. CDR3 nucleotide sequence: TGTGCTAGTGCCGAAGCGGGAGATACGGATACGCAGTATTTT.